A selection of T cell receptor beta chains follows, all from one sample in a study of T cells after yellow fever vaccination. TCRdb recomputed calls from the 5' RACE reads with MiXCR, one row per CDR3 protein. This sample carries 400,000 to 650,000 distinct CDR3 sequences, 20% to 25% of them seen once, and the ten largest clones take about 15%. Sample: PBMCs, taken roughly 23 days after the first yellow fever vaccination. These receptors originate from a man in his late teens or twenties who received the YFV17D yellow fever vaccine. Each CDR3 is given with its conserved first and last residue. The D gene is left open where the match is weak. Size values are once, few and many counts, or a class for expanded clones, and some rows have none.

clone size	D gene	J gene	V gene	CDR3 DNA	CDR3 protein
.	.	TRBJ2-1	TRBV9	TGTGCCAGCAGCCAAGAAGATGAGCAGTTCTTC	CASSQEDEQFF
few	.	TRBJ1-2	TRBV6-1	TGTGCCAGCAGGTCCGGGACACGGGCGTATGGCTACACCTTC	CASRSGTRAYGYTF
few	TRBD2	TRBJ2-3	TRBV5-1	TGCGCCAGCAGTTACCCGGGGGGGCCAGGCACAGATACGCAGTATTTT	CASSYPGGPGTDTQYF
.	.	TRBJ1-1	TRBV19	TGTGCCAGTAGTCTCTCGGACTCGAGTCTTGGGAACACTGAAGCTTTCTTT	CASSLSDSSLGNTEAFF
.	.	TRBJ2-3	TRBV3-1	TGTGCCAGCAGCCAAAACAGCATCAGCACAGATACGCAGTATTTT	CASSQNSISTDTQYF
.	.	TRBJ1-5	TRBV7-2	TGTGCCAGCAGCATCCGGATCGGAAATCATCAGCCCCAGCATTTT	CASSIRIGNHQPQHF
.	.	TRBJ1-1	TRBV5-4	TGTGCCAGCAGCTTGGCCGCGGGGGGAAGGAACACTGAAGCTTTCTTT	CASSLAAGGRNTEAFF
few	TRBD2	TRBJ2-7	TRBV9	TGTGCCAGCAGCGTTGGAACTAGCGGGGGGTCCTACGAGCAGTACTTC	CASSVGTSGGSYEQYF
few	.	TRBJ1-2	TRBV29-1	TGCAGCGTTGGGGGGGATGGCTACACCTTC	CSVGGDGYTF
.	TRBD1	TRBJ2-2	TRBV12-3/TRBV12-4	TGTGCCAGCAGTTTTGGGACAGACGCGAACACCGGGGAGCTGTTTTTT	CASSFGTDANTGELFF
few	.	TRBJ2-1	TRBV4-3	TGCGCCAGCAGCCAAGAGCCCCGGACAGTCGATGAGCAGTTCTTC	CASSQEPRTVDEQFF
.	.	TRBJ1-2	TRBV4-1	TGCGCCAGCAGCCAAGACACGGGGGGTAGTGGCTACACCTTC	CASSQDTGGSGYTF
few	TRBD1	TRBJ2-4	TRBV30	TGTGCCTGGAGTGCCGGGACAGGGCTGTCCAAAAACATTCAGTACTTC	CAWSAGTGLSKNIQYF
.	.	TRBJ1-2	TRBV6-2/TRBV6-3	TGTGCCAGCAGTGAGCCGGGACATCATATTGGCTACACCTTC	CASSEPGHHIGYTF
many	.	TRBJ2-5	TRBV27	TGTGCCAGCCAAGGGGTAGGAGAGACCCAGTACTTC	CASQGVGETQYF
few	.	TRBJ1-2	TRBV5-5	TGTGCCAGCAGCCTAATGACAGCGAACTATGGCTACACCTTC	CASSLMTANYGYTF
.	TRBD2	TRBJ2-3	TRBV7-8	TGTGCCAGCAGCCCCCTAGCGGGGGGGCAGGATACGCAGTATTTT	CASSPLAGGQDTQYF
.	TRBD1	TRBJ1-1	TRBV5-1	TGCGCCAGCAGCTGGGACAGGGGAATGGAGACTGAAGCTTTCTTT	CASSWDRGMETEAFF
few	.	TRBJ2-2	TRBV4-3	TGCGCCAGCAGCCAAGGGTGGGGGGCGAACACCGGGGAGCTGTTTTTT	CASSQGWGANTGELFF
.	.	TRBJ2-1	TRBV6-2/TRBV6-3	TGTGCCACCACCCCAACAGGTCCCAATGAGCAGTTCTTC	CATTPTGPNEQFF
.	TRBD1	TRBJ1-2	TRBV7-8	TGTGCCAGCAGCCCAAGTCCAGGGGGCGACTATGGCTACACCTTC	CASSPSPGGDYGYTF
.	.	TRBJ2-1	TRBV19	TGTGCCAGTAGTATAAACCAGCCCAATTACAATGAGCAGTTCTTC	CASSINQPNYNEQFF
few	TRBD1	TRBJ2-2	TRBV6-2/TRBV6-3	TGTGCCAGCGGTCCCCTATCCGGGACAGGGGGCGAGCTGTTTTTT	CASGPLSGTGGELFF
.	TRBD2	TRBJ2-3	TRBV20-1	TGCAGTGCTAGAGTAACTAGCGGGGTGACAGATACGCAGTATTTT	CSARVTSGVTDTQYF
.	.	TRBJ2-1	TRBV12-3/TRBV12-4	TGTGCCAGCAGTCCCCCGCCCCTCAGCTACAATGAGCAGTTCTTC	CASSPPPLSYNEQFF
.	TRBD2	TRBJ2-7	TRBV5-1	TGCGCCAGCAGCTTGGAAGTTAGCGGGGGGTATAACGAGCAGTACTTC	CASSLEVSGGYNEQYF
.	TRBD2	TRBJ2-3	TRBV11-3	TGTGCCAGCAGCCTACTGTACGGGGGGGCAGATACGCAGTATTTT	CASSLLYGGADTQYF
.	.	TRBJ1-2	TRBV7-8	TGTGCCAGCAGTCCCGGGACAACAACTAGACGCGGCTACACCTTC	CASSPGTTTRRGYTF
.	TRBD1	TRBJ1-5	TRBV6-2/TRBV6-3	TGTGCCAGCAGCCTCCCCCTGGACAGGAGAGATCAGCCCCAGCATTTT	CASSLPLDRRDQPQHF
.	.	TRBJ1-5	TRBV4-1	TGCGCCAGCAGCCAAGTGATAGGTCAGCCCCAGCATTTT	CASSQVIGQPQHF
.	.	TRBJ1-1	TRBV9	TGTGCCAGCAGCGCAAAATTACAGGGTGAAGCTTTCTTT	CASSAKLQGEAFF
.	.	TRBJ2-1	TRBV4-1	TGCGCCAGCAGCCAAGAGGGGAACAGCCCCTACAATGAGCAGTTCTTC	CASSQEGNSPYNEQFF
.	.	TRBJ2-2	TRBV2	TGTGCCAGCAGTGATATAGGGACAATTAACACCGGGGAGCTGTTTTTT	CASSDIGTINTGELFF
many	.	TRBJ2-7	TRBV18	TGTGCCAGCAAATCACAGGAAATCGGGGAGCAGTACTTC	CASKSQEIGEQYF
.	TRBD1	TRBJ2-6	TRBV2	TGTGCCAGCAGCCGGGACAGGGCCTCCGGGGCCAACGTCCTGACTTTC	CASSRDRASGANVLTF
many	TRBD1	TRBJ2-1	TRBV29-1	TGCAGCGTTGACGGGGGACAGGGGAGGTTCTTC	CSVDGGQGRFF
.	TRBD1	TRBJ2-1	TRBV20-1	TGCAGTGCTAGGAGGGGGCCGTGGGATGAGCAGTTCTTC	CSARRGPWDEQFF
few	.	TRBJ2-1	TRBV7-3	TGTGCCAGCAGCTTGGCACAGGAAAATGAGCAGTTCTTC	CASSLAQENEQFF
many	TRBD2	TRBJ2-3	TRBV12-3/TRBV12-4	TGTGCCAGCAGCTACTGGGGGAGCGGGGGTATGGATACGCAGTATTTT	CASSYWGSGGMDTQYF
.	TRBD2	TRBJ2-1	TRBV7-8	TGTGCCAGCAGCTTAGCGCCAGCGGGGGGGGCAGTTGAGCAGTTCTTC	CASSLAPAGGAVEQFF
.	.	TRBJ1-2	TRBV7-2	TGTGCCAGCAGCCACCAAACCACCACTCCAGGTGCAGGCTACACCTTC	CASSHQTTTPGAGYTF
few	.	TRBJ2-6	TRBV15	TGTGCCACTGGGGTGCGGCCCTCTGGGGCCAACGTCCTGACTTTC	CATGVRPSGANVLTF
many	.	TRBJ1-4	TRBV4-3	TGCGCCAGCAGCCAAGGAGGCAGCTACAATGAAAAACTGTTTTTT	CASSQGGSYNEKLFF
few	.	TRBJ1-6	TRBV3-1	TGTGCCAGCAGCCAAGTCTCTATCGGTTCACCCCTCCACTTT	CASSQVSIGSPLHF
.	.	TRBJ2-3	TRBV5-6	TGTGCCAGCAGCTTGGATCTCTCTAGCACAGATACGCAGTATTTT	CASSLDLSSTDTQYF
many	.	TRBJ2-1	TRBV2	TGTGCCAGCAGTGACACAGGGATCGATGAGCAGTTCTTC	CASSDTGIDEQFF
few	TRBD2	TRBJ2-5	TRBV12-3/TRBV12-4	TGTGCCAGCAGTTTACTAGCGGTTAAAGAGACCCAGTACTTC	CASSLLAVKETQYF
few	TRBD2	TRBJ2-3	TRBV20-1	TGCAGTGCTAGAGACCCGGGACTAGCCGTCACAGATACGCAGTATTTT	CSARDPGLAVTDTQYF
many	TRBD1	TRBJ2-5	TRBV20-1	TGCAGTGCTAGGCTCGGTGACAGGGTCGAGACCCAGTACTTC	CSARLGDRVETQYF
.	.	TRBJ2-1	TRBV12-3/TRBV12-4	TGTGCCAGCAGTTTTGAGGGGGGGCCCGACAATGAGCAGTTCTTC	CASSFEGGPDNEQFF
.	.	TRBJ2-1	TRBV7-9	TGTGCCAGCAGCTTTCCTCAGTGGGGGTCGAACAATGAGCAGTTCTTC	CASSFPQWGSNNEQFF
once	TRBD1	TRBJ2-5	TRBV12-3/TRBV12-4	TGTGCCAGCATCCTGACAGGGCGGCAAGAGACCCAGTACTTC	CASILTGRQETQYF
.	.	TRBJ2-7	TRBV20-1	TGCAGTGCCCCTCCGAGCGACAACGAGCAGTACTTC	CSAPPSDNEQYF